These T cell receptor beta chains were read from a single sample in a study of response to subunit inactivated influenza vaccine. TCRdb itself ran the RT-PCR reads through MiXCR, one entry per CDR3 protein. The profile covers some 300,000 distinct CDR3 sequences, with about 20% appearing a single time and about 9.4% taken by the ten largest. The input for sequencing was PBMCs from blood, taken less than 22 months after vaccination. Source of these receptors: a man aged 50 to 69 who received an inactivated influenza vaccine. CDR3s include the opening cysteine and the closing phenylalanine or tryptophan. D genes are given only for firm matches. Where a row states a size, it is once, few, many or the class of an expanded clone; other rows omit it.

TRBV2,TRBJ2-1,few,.,TGTGCCAGCAGCAAAATAGATGAGCAGTTCTTC,CASSKIDEQFF
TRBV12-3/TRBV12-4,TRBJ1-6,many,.,TGTGCCAGCAGTTTTGGGGGAGTTCCCAGCCTCCACTTT,CASSFGGVPSLHF
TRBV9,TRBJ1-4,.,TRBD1,TGTGCCAGCAGCACGGACAGGGGTCTTAATGAAAAACTGTTTTTT,CASSTDRGLNEKLFF
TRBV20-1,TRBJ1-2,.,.,TGCAGTGCTAGAAAATTGAGGGAGGGCTACACCTTC,CSARKLREGYTF
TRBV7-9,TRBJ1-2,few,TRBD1,TGTGCCAGCAGCCCAGACGAGGGGGCTGAGGGCTACACCTTC,CASSPDEGAEGYTF
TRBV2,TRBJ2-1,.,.,TGTGCCAGCGACCGCCAGGGGATCCACAATGAGCAGTTCTTC,CASDRQGIHNEQFF
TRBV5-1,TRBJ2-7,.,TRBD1,TGCGCCAGCAGCTTCGGGACAGCCTCCTACGAGCAGTACTTC,CASSFGTASYEQYF
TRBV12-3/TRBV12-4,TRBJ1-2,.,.,TGTGCCAGCAGTTTCCTTCCAGCGGCCAACTATGGCTACACCTTC,CASSFLPAANYGYTF
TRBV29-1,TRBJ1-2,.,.,TGCAGCGGTGTGGGCGCTTATGGCTACACCTTC,CSGVGAYGYTF
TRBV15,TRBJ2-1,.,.,TGTGCCACCAGCAGACGGACGGAATACAATGAGCAGTTCTTC,CATSRRTEYNEQFF
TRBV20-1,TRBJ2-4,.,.,TGCAGTGCTCAGAGGGGGAGCGCGGCCAAAAACATTCAGTACTTC,CSAQRGSAAKNIQYF
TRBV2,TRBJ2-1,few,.,TGTGCCAGCAGCCCCACTAGTTCCCCCTACAATGAGCAGTTCTTC,CASSPTSSPYNEQFF
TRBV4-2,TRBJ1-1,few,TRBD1,TGTGCCAGTCGAACAACACAGGGGGACACTGAAGCTTTCTTT,CASRTTQGDTEAFF
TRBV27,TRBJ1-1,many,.,TGTGCCAGCAGCAGCCTTGGGGGCACTGAAGCTTTCTTT,CASSSLGGTEAFF
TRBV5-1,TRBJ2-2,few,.,TGCGCCAGCAGCTTAATGAATGGTGCCGGGGAGCTGTTTTTT,CASSLMNGAGELFF
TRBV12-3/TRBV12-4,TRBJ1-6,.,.,TGTGCCAGCAGTCTAGGGTTTGGTTCACCCCTCCACTTT,CASSLGFGSPLHF
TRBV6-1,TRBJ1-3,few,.,TGTGCCAGCAGTGCCCCCGGGACAAAAGGAAACACCATATATTTT,CASSAPGTKGNTIYF
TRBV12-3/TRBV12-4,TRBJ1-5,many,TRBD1,TGTGCCAGCAGTTTTGGTCGGACAGGTACTTTGGGCGGCAATCAGCCCCAGCATTTT,CASSFGRTGTLGGNQPQHF
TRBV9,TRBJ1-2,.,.,TGTGCCAGCAGCGGCGTCGGGGACTATGGCTACACCTTC,CASSGVGDYGYTF
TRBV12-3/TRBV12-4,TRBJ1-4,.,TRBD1,TGTGCCACCCGACAGGGTATTGATGAAAAACTGTTTTTT,CATRQGIDEKLFF
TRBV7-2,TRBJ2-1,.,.,TGTGCCAGCAGACAAACACTCTACAATGAGCAGTTCTTC,CASRQTLYNEQFF
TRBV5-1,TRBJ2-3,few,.,TGCGCCAGCAGCTTGGAACAGACCGAGAACCAGTATTTT,CASSLEQTENQYF
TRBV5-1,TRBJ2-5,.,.,TGCGCCAGCAGCCCAGGAAGCTGGGGAGAGACCCAGTACTTC,CASSPGSWGETQYF
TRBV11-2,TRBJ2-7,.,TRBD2,TGTGCCAGCAGCTTAGCACTAGCGGGGGCCTACGAGCAGTACTTC,CASSLALAGAYEQYF
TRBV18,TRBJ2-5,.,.,TGTGCCAGCTCGTCGGGACTTCGGGAGACCCAGTACTTC,CASSSGLRETQYF
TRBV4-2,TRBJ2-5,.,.,TGTGCCAGCAGCCAAGGGGAGGTAACCCAGTACTTC,CASSQGEVTQYF
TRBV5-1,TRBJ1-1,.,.,TGCGCCAGCGGCCGAACAGGGACTTACACTGAAGCTTTCTTT,CASGRTGTYTEAFF